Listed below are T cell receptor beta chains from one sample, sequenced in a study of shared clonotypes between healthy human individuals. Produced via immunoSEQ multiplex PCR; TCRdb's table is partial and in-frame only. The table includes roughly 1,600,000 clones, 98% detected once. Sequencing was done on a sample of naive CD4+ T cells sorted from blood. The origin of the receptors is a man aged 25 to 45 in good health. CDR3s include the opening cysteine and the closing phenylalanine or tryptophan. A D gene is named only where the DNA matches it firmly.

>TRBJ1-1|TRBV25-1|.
CASSESRQGNTEAFF
TGTGCCAGCAGTGAATCGCGTCAGGGGAACACTGAAGCTTTCTTT
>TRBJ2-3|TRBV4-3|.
CASSQETRGAQYF
TGCGCCAGCAGCCAAGAAACTAGGGGGGCGCAGTATTTT
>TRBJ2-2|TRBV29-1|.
CSGRRSTGELFF
TGCAGCGGACGACGAAGCACCGGGGAGCTGTTTTTT
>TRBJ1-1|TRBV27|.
CASSFRQANTEAFF
TGTGCCAGCAGTTTTCGTCAGGCGAACACTGAAGCTTTCTTT
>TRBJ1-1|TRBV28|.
CAAIGVVAFF
TGTGCCGCGATTGGAGTTGTCGCTTTCTTT
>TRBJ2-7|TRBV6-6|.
CASSYRGLSYEQYF
TGTGCCAGCAGTTACAGGGGTCTATCCTACGAGCAGTACTTC
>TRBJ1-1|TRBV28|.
CASSFRPPWGTEAFF
TGTGCCAGCAGTTTTCGTCCGCCCTGGGGCACTGAAGCTTTCTTT
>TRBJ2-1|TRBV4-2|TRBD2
CASSQGTTGGKSDNEQFF
TGTGCCAGCAGCCAAGGGACAACGGGAGGGAAAAGCGACAATGAGCAGTTCTTC
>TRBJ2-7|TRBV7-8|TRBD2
CASSLAVAGGLSYEQYF
TGTGCCAGCAGCTTAGCGGTTGCGGGAGGGCTCTCCTACGAGCAGTACTTC
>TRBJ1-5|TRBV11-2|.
CASSLGPGIDQPQHF
TGTGCCAGCAGCTTAGGGCCAGGGATAGATCAGCCCCAGCATTTT
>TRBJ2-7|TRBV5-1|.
CASSFNAGSYYEQYF
TGCGCCAGCAGCTTTAATGCCGGGAGTTACTACGAGCAGTACTTC
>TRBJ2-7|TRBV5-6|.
CASSRTLGEQYF
TGTGCCAGCAGCAGGACACTCGGCGAGCAGTACTTC
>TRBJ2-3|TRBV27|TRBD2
CASSFLTSGSSTQYF
TGTGCCAGCAGTTTCCTGACTAGCGGGAGTAGTACGCAGTATTTT
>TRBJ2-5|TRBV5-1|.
CASSVQRQPLETQYF
TGCGCCAGCAGCGTACAGCGACAGCCCCTAGAGACCCAGTACTTC
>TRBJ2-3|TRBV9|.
CASSAMARTDTQYF
TGTGCCAGCAGCGCCATGGCCCGCACAGATACGCAGTATTTT
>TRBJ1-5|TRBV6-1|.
CASSEQGLGNQPQHF
TGTGCCAGCAGTGAGCAGGGGCTAGGGAATCAGCCCCAGCATTTT
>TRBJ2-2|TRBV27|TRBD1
CASSLLTGAGTGELFF
TGTGCCAGCAGTTTATTGACAGGGGCCGGCACCGGGGAGCTGTTTTTT
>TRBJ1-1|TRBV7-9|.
CASSPQGSVLRFFF
TGTGCCAGCAGCCCCCAGGGGTCCGTTCTTCGGTTCTTCTTT
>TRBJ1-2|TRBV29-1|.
CSVAGLYGYTF
TGCAGCGTGGCGGGACTATATGGCTACACCTTC
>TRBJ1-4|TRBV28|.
CASKSHRVEKLFF
TGTGCCAGCAAGAGCCACAGGGTTGAAAAACTGTTTTTT
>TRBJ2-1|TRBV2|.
CASSTTERQFF
TGTGCCAGCAGCACTACCGAGCGGCAGTTCTTC
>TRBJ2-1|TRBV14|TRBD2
CASSLKTSGEQFF
TGTGCCAGCAGCCTTAAGACTAGCGGGGAGCAGTTCTTC
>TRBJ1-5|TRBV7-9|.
CASSLESAKPQHF
TGTGCCAGCAGCTTAGAATCGGCCAAGCCCCAGCATTTT
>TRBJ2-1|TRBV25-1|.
CASSELSVGEQFF
TGTGCCAGCAGTGAATTGAGCGTCGGTGAGCAGTTCTTC
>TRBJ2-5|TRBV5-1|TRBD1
CASSPQGAALKETQYF
TGCGCCAGCAGCCCGCAGGGGGCCGCCCTTAAAGAGACCCAGTACTTC